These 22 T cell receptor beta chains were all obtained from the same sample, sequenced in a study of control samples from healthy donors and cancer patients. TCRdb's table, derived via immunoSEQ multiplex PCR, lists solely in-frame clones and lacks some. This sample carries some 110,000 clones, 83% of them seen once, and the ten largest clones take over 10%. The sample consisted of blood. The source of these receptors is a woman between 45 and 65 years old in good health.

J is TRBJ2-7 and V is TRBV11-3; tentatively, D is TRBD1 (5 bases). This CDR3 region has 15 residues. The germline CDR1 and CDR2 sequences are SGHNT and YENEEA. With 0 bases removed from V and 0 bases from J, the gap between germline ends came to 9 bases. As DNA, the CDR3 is TGTGCCAGCAGCTTAGAACGTGACAGCTCCTACGAGCAGTACTTC. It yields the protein CASSLERDSSYEQYF.

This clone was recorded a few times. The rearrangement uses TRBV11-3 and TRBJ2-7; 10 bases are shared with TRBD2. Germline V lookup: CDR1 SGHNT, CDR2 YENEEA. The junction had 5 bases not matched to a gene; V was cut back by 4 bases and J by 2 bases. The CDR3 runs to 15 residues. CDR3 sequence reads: CASSSAGLATYEQYF. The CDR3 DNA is TGTGCCAGCAGCTCAGCGGGACTAGCGACCTACGAGCAGTACTTC.

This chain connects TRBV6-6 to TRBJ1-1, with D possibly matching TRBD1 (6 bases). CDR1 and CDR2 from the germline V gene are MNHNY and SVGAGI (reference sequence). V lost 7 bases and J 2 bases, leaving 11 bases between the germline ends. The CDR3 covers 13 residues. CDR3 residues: CASILQGNTEAFF. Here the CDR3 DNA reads TGTGCCAGCATTTTACAGGGAAACACTGAAGCTTTCTTT.

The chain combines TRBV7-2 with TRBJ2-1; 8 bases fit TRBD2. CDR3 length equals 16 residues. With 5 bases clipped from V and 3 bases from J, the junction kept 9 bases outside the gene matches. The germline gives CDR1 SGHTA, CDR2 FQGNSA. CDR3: CASSLGLARSYNEQFF. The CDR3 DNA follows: TGTGCCAGCAGCCTCGGACTAGCCCGGAGCTACAATGAGCAGTTCTTC.

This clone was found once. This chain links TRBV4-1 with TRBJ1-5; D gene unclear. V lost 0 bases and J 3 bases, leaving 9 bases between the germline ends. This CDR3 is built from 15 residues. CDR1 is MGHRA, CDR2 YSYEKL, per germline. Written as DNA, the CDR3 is TGCGCCAGCAGCCAAGATAAAAGGTCCAATCAGCCCCAGCATTTT. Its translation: CASSQDKRSNQPQHF.

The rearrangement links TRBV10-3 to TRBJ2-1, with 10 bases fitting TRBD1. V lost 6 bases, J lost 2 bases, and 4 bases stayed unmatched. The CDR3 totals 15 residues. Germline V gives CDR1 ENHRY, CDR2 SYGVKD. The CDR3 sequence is CAISSGTGAYNEQFF. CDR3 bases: TGTGCCATCAGCTCCGGGACAGGGGCCTACAATGAGCAGTTCTTC.

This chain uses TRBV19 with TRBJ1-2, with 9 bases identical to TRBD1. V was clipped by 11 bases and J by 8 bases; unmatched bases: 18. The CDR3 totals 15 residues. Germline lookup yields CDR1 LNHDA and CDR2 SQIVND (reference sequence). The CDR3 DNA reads TGTGCCTCAACAGAGGGGACAGGGTTTTCGGAAGGCTACACCTTC. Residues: CASTEGTGFSEGYTF.

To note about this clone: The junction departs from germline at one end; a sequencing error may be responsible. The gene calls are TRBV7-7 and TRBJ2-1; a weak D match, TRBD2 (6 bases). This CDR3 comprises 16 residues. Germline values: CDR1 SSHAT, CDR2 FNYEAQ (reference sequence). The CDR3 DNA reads TGTGCTAGCAGCCTCGATGCGGCGGGGACCTACAATGAGCAGTTCTTC. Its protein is CASSLDAAGTYNEQFF.

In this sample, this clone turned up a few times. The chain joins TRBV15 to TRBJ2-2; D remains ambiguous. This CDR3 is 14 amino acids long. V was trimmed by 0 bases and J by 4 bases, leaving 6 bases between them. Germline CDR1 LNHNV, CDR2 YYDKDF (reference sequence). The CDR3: CATSRDGSTGELFF. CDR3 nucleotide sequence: TGTGCCACCAGCAGAGATGGTAGCACCGGGGAGCTGTTTTTT.

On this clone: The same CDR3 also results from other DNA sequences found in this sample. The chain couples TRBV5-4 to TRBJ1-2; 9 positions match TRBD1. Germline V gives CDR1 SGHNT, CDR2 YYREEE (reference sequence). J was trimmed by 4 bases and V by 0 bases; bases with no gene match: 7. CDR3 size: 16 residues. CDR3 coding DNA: TGTGCCAGCAGCTTGGTTCTGGGACAGGGAGGCTATGGCTACACCTTC. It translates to CASSLVLGQGGYGYTF.

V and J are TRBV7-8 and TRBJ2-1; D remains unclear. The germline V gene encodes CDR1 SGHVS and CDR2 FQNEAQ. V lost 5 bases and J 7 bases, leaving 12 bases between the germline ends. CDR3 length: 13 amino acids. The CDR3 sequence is CASSPHVENEQFF. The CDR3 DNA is TGTGCCAGCAGCCCCCACGTCGAGAATGAGCAGTTCTTC.

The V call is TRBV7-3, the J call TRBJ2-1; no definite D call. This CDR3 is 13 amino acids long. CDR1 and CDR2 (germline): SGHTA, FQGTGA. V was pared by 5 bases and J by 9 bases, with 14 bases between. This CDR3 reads CASSITRSGEQFF. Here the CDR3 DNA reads TGTGCCAGCAGCATCACACGGTCTGGTGAGCAGTTCTTC.

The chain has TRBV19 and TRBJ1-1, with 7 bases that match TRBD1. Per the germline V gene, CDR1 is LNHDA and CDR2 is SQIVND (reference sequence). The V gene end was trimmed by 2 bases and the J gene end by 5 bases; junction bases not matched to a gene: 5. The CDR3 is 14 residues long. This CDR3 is CASSITGAGTEAFF. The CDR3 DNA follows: TGTGCCAGTAGTATAACAGGGGCAGGAACTGAAGCTTTCTTT.

In nucleotides, the CDR3 is TGTGCCAGCAGGGCCACCCGAGGGACCCAGTACTTC. Protein product: CASRATRGTQYF. This sequence joins TRBV2 and TRBJ2-5; D is uncertain. The V and J ends lost 6 bases and 7 bases respectively, with 12 bases between them. The CDR3 has 12 residues. Germline V gives CDR1 SNHLY, CDR2 FYNNEI.

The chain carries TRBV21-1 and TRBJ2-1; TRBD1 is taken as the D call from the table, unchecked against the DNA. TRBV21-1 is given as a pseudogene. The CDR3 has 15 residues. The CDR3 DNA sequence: TGTGCCAGCAGCAAAGGTCTGGCTTCCTACAATGAGCAGTTCTTC. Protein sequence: CASSKGLASYNEQFF.

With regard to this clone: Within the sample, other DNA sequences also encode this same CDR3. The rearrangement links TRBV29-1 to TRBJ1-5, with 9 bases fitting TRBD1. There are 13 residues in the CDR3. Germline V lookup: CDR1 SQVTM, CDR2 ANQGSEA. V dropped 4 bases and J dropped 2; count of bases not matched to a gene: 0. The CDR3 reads CSVGTGGNQPQHF. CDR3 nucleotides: TGCAGCGTTGGGACAGGGGGCAATCAGCCCCAGCATTTT.

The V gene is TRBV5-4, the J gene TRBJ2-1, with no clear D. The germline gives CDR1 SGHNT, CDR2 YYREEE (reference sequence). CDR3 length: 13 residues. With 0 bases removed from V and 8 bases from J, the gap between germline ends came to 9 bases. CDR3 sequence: CASSLVAADEQFF. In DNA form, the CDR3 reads TGTGCCAGCAGCTTGGTTGCGGCAGATGAGCAGTTCTTC.

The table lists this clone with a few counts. The CDR3 protein is CASSEGIRQPQHF. The CDR3, as DNA: TGTGCCAGCAGTGAGGGAATCAGGCAGCCCCAGCATTTT. V and J are TRBV6-4 and TRBJ1-5; D not resolved. Trimming took off 3 bases at V and 7 bases at J, with 10 bases between the two ends. The CDR3 totals 13 residues. Germline V gene sequence: CDR1 MRHNA, CDR2 SNTAGT.

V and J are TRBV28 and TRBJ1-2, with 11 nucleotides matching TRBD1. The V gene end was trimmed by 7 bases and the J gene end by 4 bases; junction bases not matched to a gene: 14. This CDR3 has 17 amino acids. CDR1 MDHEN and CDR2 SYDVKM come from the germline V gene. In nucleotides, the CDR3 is TGTGCCAGCATTACCGGGACAGGGGGAGGACTAGCCTATGGCTACACCTTC. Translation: CASITGTGGGLAYGYTF.

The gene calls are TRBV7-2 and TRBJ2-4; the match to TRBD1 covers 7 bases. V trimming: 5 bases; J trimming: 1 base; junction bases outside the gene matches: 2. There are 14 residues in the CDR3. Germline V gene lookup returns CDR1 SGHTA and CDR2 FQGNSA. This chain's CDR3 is CASSPDRAKNIQYF. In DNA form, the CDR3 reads TGTGCCAGCAGCCCGGACAGGGCCAAAAACATTCAGTACTTC.

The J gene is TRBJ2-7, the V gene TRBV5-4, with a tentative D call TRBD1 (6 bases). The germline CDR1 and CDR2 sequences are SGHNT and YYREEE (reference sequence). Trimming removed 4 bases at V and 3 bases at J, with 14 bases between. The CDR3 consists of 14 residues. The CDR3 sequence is CASSVDSLLYEQYF. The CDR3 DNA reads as TGTGCCAGCAGCGTGGACAGCCTACTCTACGAGCAGTACTTC.

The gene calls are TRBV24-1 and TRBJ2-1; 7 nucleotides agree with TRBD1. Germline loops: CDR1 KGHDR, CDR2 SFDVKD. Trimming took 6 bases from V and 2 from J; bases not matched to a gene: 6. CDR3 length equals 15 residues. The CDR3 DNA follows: TGTGCCACCAGTACGGGTCAGGGGGCCTACAATGAGCAGTTCTTC. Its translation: CATSTGQGAYNEQFF.